Shown below are 11 T cell receptor beta chains from a single sample sequenced in a study of cytomegalovirus exposure and HLA in healthy donors. This table comes from immunoSEQ multiplex PCR, and its TCRdb copy is limited to in-frame clones, with some not included. The sample consists of 110,000 or so clones, more than 70% of them appearing once. The sequencing sample was made of PBMCs. All receptors derive from a woman in her twenties or thirties in good health and CMV-seronegative.

This clone was recorded only once. The rearrangement links TRBV6-1 to TRBJ1-4; TRBD1 aligns across 9 bases. Per germline, CDR1 MNHNS and CDR2 SASEGT. The CDR3 totals 16 residues. With V trimmed by 4 bases and J by 4 bases, 7 bases remained unmatched. For the CDR3, the DNA is TGTGCCAGCAGTGGGGGACAGGGCGCGGGTAATGAAAAACTGTTTTTT. Protein sequence: CASSGGQGAGNEKLFF.

With respect to this clone: The junction departs from the called germline gene at one end, perhaps through a read error. The V and J genes are TRBV6-6 and TRBJ2-5; 13 positions agree with TRBD2. The CDR3 has 12 amino acids. CDR1 MNHNY and CDR2 SVGAGI come from the germline V gene (reference sequence). The CDR3 here is CASRGTSGGADF. CDR3 bases: TGTGCCAGCAGGGGTACTAGCGGGGGGGCGGACTTC.

This sequence joins TRBV4-1 and TRBJ2-3; TRBD1 aligns across 8 bases. The CDR3 is 13 amino acids. The V gene end was trimmed by 8 bases and the J gene end by 0 bases; junction bases not matched to a gene: 1. In germline, CDR1 is MGHRA, CDR2 YSYEKL. CDR3 in amino acids: CASGTGSTDTQYF. For the CDR3, the DNA is TGCGCCAGCGGGACAGGTAGCACAGATACGCAGTATTTT.

The sample holds one count of this clone. V gene TRBV9 combines with J gene TRBJ2-5; TRBD1 matches at 8 bases. CDR3 length: 16 residues. The V segment lost 1 base and the J segment 2 bases; nucleotides outside the gene matches: 7. Looked up from germline, CDR1 is SGDLS and CDR2 is YYNGEE. The CDR3 region has the DNA TGTGCCAGCAGCGTAACCCCGACAGGGGCGCAAGAGACCCAGTACTTC. Its translation is CASSVTPTGAQETQYF.

The rearrangement links TRBV29-1 to TRBJ2-7; 9 bases match TRBD1. This CDR3 comprises 13 residues. V was clipped by 2 bases and J by 3 bases; unmatched bases: 2. Germline V gene data show CDR1 as SQVTM and CDR2 as ANQGSEA. Here the CDR3 DNA reads TGCAGCGTTGAATGGGGACAGGGCTACGAGCAGTACTTC. It specifies CSVEWGQGYEQYF.

The rearrangement uses TRBV11-3 and TRBJ2-4, with 12 bases that match TRBD2. CDR3 length: 16 amino acids. Germline V CDR1 and CDR2: SGHNT, YENEEA. V lost 2 bases, J lost 7 bases, and 6 bases stayed unmatched. The CDR3 nucleotides read TGTGCCAGCAGCTTACCGGGGACTAGCGGGTGGAACATTCAGTACTTC. This gives the protein CASSLPGTSGWNIQYF.

The chain uses TRBV11-2 and TRBJ1-4, with TRBD1 identical over 7 bases. CDR3 length equals 14 residues. Germline V CDR1 and CDR2: SGHAT, FQNNGV. Unmatched junction bases numbered 6, after V lost 5 bases and J lost 6 bases. Here the CDR3 DNA reads TGTGCCAGCAGCCACGGGCAGGGGGATGAAAAACTGTTTTTT. It specifies CASSHGQGDEKLFF. Variable domain in full (rest from reference TRBV11-2 and TRBJ1-4): EAGVAQSPRYKIIEKRQSVAFWCNPISGHATLYWYQQILGQGPKLLIQFQNNGVVDDSQLPKDRFSAERLKGVDSTLKIQPAKLEDSAVYLCASSHGQGDEKLFFGSGTQLSVL.

The CDR3 region has the DNA TGTGCCAGCAGTCCTACAGGGATTAGCAATCAGCCCCAGCATTTT. This codes for CASSPTGISNQPQHF. The rearrangement joins TRBV6-5 to TRBJ1-5; perhaps TRBD1 as D (6 bases). Germline CDR1 reads MNHEY; CDR2 reads SVGAGI. This CDR3 has 15 amino acids. The ends were cut back, 5 bases at V and 0 bases at J, with 11 bases in the middle.

V and J are TRBV7-9 and TRBJ2-5, with a possible D match to TRBD1 (6 bases). CDR1 and CDR2 (germline): SEHNR, FQNEAQ (reference sequence). The V and J ends lost 5 bases and 5 bases respectively, with 21 bases between them. The CDR3 totals 16 residues. The CDR3 sequence is CASSRTVGILAETQYF. CDR3 sequence (DNA): TGTGCCAGCAGCCGGACAGTTGGGATTCTAGCTGAGACCCAGTACTTC.

This clone occurred once. The chain uses TRBV11-2 and TRBJ1-4; 7 nucleotides line up with TRBD1. Germline lookup yields CDR1 SGHAT and CDR2 FQNNGV. V was clipped by 5 bases and J by 4 bases; unmatched bases: 1. This CDR3 comprises 13 residues. CDR3 DNA sequence: TGTGCCAGCAGCCGGGACAGTAATGAAAAACTGTTTTTT. Encoded protein: CASSRDSNEKLFF. Complete variable domain (other parts from reference TRBV11-2 and TRBJ1-4): EAGVAQSPRYKIIEKRQSVAFWCNPISGHATLYWYQQILGQGPKLLIQFQNNGVVDDSQLPKDRFSAERLKGVDSTLKIQPAKLEDSAVYLCASSRDSNEKLFFGSGTQLSVL.

The genes are TRBV6-1 and TRBJ2-7, with 9 nucleotides matching TRBD1. The CDR3 runs to 14 residues. Per germline, CDR1 MNHNS and CDR2 SASEGT. Trimming took 7 bases from V and 4 from J; bases not matched to a gene: 8. DNA for the CDR3: TGTGCCAGCACCTTTGACAGGGGGAGTTACGAGCAGTACTTC. This codes for CASTFDRGSYEQYF.